A single sample gave rise to the 21 T cell receptor beta chains below, sequenced in a study of beta chain features in type 1 diabetes. Expressed TCRB transcripts were sequenced because the entire RNA isolate underwent reverse transcription. Measured with immunoSEQ multiplex PCR; TCRdb has only the in-frame clones, and not every one. The data hold under 250,000 clones, with roughly 14% observed a single time. The specimen was naive CD4+ T cells from blood. Source of these receptors: a woman in her forties in good health.

CDR3 amino acids: CASSSQGAQGYTF. The CDR3 DNA is TGCGCCAGCAGTTCACAGGGGGCCCAGGGCTACACCTTC. This chain links TRBV5-1 with TRBJ1-2, with 9 bases that match TRBD1. CDR3 size: 13 residues. Trimming at V came to 5 bases and at J to 8 bases, leaving 7 bases not matched to a gene. In germline, CDR1 is SGHRS, CDR2 YFSETQ.

This clone turned up a few times. The chain links TRBV27 to TRBJ1-2, with D uncertain. Between the trimmed V and J ends, which lost 3 bases and 6 bases, there was a span of 11 bases. CDR1 and CDR2 (germline): MNHEY, SMNVEV (reference sequence). The CDR3 sequence is 13 residues long. The CDR3 DNA is TGTGCCAGCAGTTTTAGGGAGAGAGATGGCTACACCTTC. It encodes CASSFRERDGYTF.

The chain recombines TRBV12-5 with TRBJ2-1, with D perhaps TRBD1 (6 bases). The V gene lost 1 base and the J gene lost 4 bases, with 8 bases spanning the gap. The germline CDR1 and CDR2 sequences are LGHNT and FRNRAP. This CDR3 comprises 14 residues. The CDR3 spells CASGLGGQYNEQFF. The CDR3 bases are TGTGCTAGTGGTTTGGGCGGACAGTACAATGAGCAGTTCTTC. The full variable domain, its missing parts supplied by reference TRBV12-5 and TRBJ2-1, is DARVTQTPRHKVTEMGQEVTMRCQPILGHNTVFWYRQTMMQGLELLAYFRNRAPLDDSGMPKDRFSAEMPDATLATLKIQPSEPRDSAVYFCASGLGGQYNEQFFGPGTRLTVL.

The rearrangement links TRBV7-2 to TRBJ2-1; D ambiguous. The CDR3 runs 12 residues. Per germline, CDR1 SGHTA and CDR2 FQGNSA. V was trimmed by 2 bases and J by 4 bases, leaving 3 bases between them. The CDR3 coding sequence is TGTGCCAGCAGCTTACGTTACAATGAGCAGTTCTTC. Translation gives CASSLRYNEQFF.

The V call is TRBV6-5, the J call TRBJ2-7, with 8 bases that match TRBD1. This CDR3 is built from 14 residues. Unmatched junction bases numbered 8, after V lost 4 bases and J lost 6 bases. Germline V gives CDR1 MNHEY, CDR2 SVGAGI. The CDR3 coding sequence is TGTGCCAGCAGTTCCTCCGGGACAGGCCGCGAGCAGTACTTC. Amino acids: CASSSSGTGREQYF.

The V gene is TRBV9, the J gene TRBJ2-5; 12 bases agree with TRBD1. This CDR3 is 22 amino acids long. The germline CDR1 and CDR2 sequences are SGDLS and YYNGEE. V was clipped by 0 bases and J by 4 bases; unmatched bases: 22. Here the CDR3 DNA reads TGTGCCAGCAGCGTAGGATCTACCTCGGGACAGGGGGCGCGAGTTCGTATAGAGACCCAGTACTTC. Protein sequence: CASSVGSTSGQGARVRIETQYF.

There are a few counts of this clone. At one of its ends the junction is not consistent with the germline gene, which may arise from a read error. The chain links TRBV6-1 to TRBJ1-3, with 8 bases fitting TRBD1. Germline-derived CDR1 and CDR2 are MNHNS and SASEGT. The CDR3 is 19 amino acids. CDR3: CASIENAGTGTFSGNTIYF. In DNA form, the CDR3 reads TGTGCCAGCATTGAAAACGCCGGGACAGGAACTTTCTCTGGAAACACCATATATTTT.

This clone was seen a handful of times. The rearrangement links TRBV6-5 to TRBJ2-5; TRBD2 matches 10 bases. The CDR3 is 14 amino acids. Germline V gene lookup returns CDR1 MNHEY and CDR2 SVGAGI. The ends lost 8 bases at V and 4 bases at J; junction bases unmatched: 7. CDR3 protein: CASASGGAPETQYF. The CDR3 nucleotides read TGTGCCAGCGCCAGCGGGGGGGCCCCAGAGACCCAGTACTTC.

This clone appeared a few times. The chain uses TRBV29-1 and TRBJ2-7, with 13 positions matching TRBD2. V trimming: 6 bases; J trimming: 0 bases; junction bases outside the gene matches: 17. This CDR3 is 19 amino acids long. Per germline, CDR1 SQVTM and CDR2 ANQGSEA. The CDR3 region is CSVVRTSGGLASISYEQYF. CDR3 nucleotide sequence: TGCAGCGTCGTAAGGACTAGCGGGGGCCTTGCTTCAATCTCCTACGAGCAGTACTTC.

The CDR3 DNA sequence: TGCGCCAGCAGCTTGGTGACTAGTAGTGGTTGGCGGGAGACCCAGTACTTC. Translated: CASSLVTSSGWRETQYF. V gene TRBV5-1 combines with J gene TRBJ2-5; possibly TRBD2 for D (6 bases). The V end lost 0 bases, the J end lost 5 bases, and 20 bases lay between the germline ends. Germline V gene data show CDR1 as SGHRS and CDR2 as YFSETQ. The CDR3 extends over 17 amino acids.

This clone was counted only a few times. The CDR3 bases are TGTGCCAGCAGCTTAGGGGGACATTCTGGGGGCACTGAAGCTTTCTTT. The encoded protein is CASSLGGHSGGTEAFF. The chain uses TRBV7-2 and TRBJ1-1; D may be TRBD1 (6 bases). The CDR3 extends over 16 amino acids. Trimming shortened V by 1 base and J by 4 bases, and 16 bases separated the two germline ends. Germline V lookup: CDR1 SGHTA, CDR2 FQGNSA.

This clone was detected a few times. This chain joins TRBV20-1 and TRBJ2-7; unclear D gene. The CDR3 extends over 11 amino acids. CDR1 and CDR2 (germline): DFQATT, SNEGSKA (reference sequence). With 6 bases removed from V and 3 bases from J, the gap between germline ends came to 9 bases. In DNA, the CDR3 is TGCAGTGCGAGCATCATCTACGAGCAGTACTTC. It translates to CSASIIYEQYF.

V gene TRBV7-2 combines with J gene TRBJ2-1; maybe TRBD2 (5 bases). CDR1 and CDR2 (germline): SGHTA, FQGNSA. The V end lost 1 base, the J end lost 8 bases, and 12 bases lay between the germline ends. This CDR3 is built from 14 residues. The CDR3 loop is CASSLGLAGDEQFF. CDR3 in DNA: TGTGCCAGCAGCTTAGGATTGGCCGGGGATGAGCAGTTCTTC.

The chain combines TRBV6-8 with TRBJ2-6; maybe TRBD2 (5 bases). The CDR3 is 20 residues long. Germline CDR1 and CDR2: MNHGY and SAAAGT. Trimming cost V 0 bases and J 0 bases, with 18 bases left between them. DNA of the CDR3: TGTGCCAGCAGTTACTCAGAACGGGGTGGGAACTTCTCTGGGGCCAACGTCCTGACTTTC. It yields the protein CASSYSERGGNFSGANVLTF.

This clone was seen repeatedly, ten times or more. The CDR3: CASSLANRGDTQYF. The DNA of the CDR3 is TGTGCCAGCAGCTTAGCGAATCGCGGAGATACGCAGTATTTT. The gene calls are TRBV7-9 and TRBJ2-3; unclear D gene. Germline V gives CDR1 SEHNR, CDR2 FQNEAQ (reference sequence). This CDR3 contains 14 residues. V lost 0 bases and J lost 5, with 9 bases in between.

The chain links TRBV11-1 to TRBJ2-3; 8 bases align to TRBD2. Per germline, CDR1 SGHAT and CDR2 FQDESV (reference sequence). The junction had 6 bases not matched to a gene; V was cut back by 1 base and J by 3 bases. CDR3 size: 16 residues. The DNA for the CDR3 is TGTGCCAGCAGCTTAGTCCCACGCGGGGGGACAGATACGCAGTATTTT. Protein product: CASSLVPRGGTDTQYF.

V and J are TRBV6-1 and TRBJ1-1; D gene uncertain. The V gene's germline CDR1 is MNHNS and CDR2 SASEGT. Trimming removed 1 base at V and 7 bases at J, with 7 bases between. This CDR3 has 12 amino acids. CDR3 amino acids: CASSEGGNEAFF. The CDR3, as DNA: TGTGCCAGCAGTGAAGGCGGTAATGAAGCTTTCTTT.

The chain employs TRBV6-5 and TRBJ2-3; 10 bases map to TRBD2. Germline lookup yields CDR1 MNHEY and CDR2 SVGAGI. The V gene end was trimmed by 2 bases and the J gene end by 1 base; junction bases not matched to a gene: 3. The CDR3 covers 16 residues. In DNA, the CDR3 is TGTGCCAGCAGTTACCGTGGGACTAGCGGCACAGATACGCAGTATTTT. This sequence encodes CASSYRGTSGTDTQYF.

The table lists this clone with a few counts. The J gene is TRBJ1-1, the V gene TRBV2; 7 nucleotides line up with TRBD1. The V segment lost 8 bases and the J segment 4 bases; nucleotides outside the gene matches: 4. CDR1 is SNHLY and CDR2 is FYNNEI in the germline V gene. CDR3 length: 12 amino acids. In nucleotides, the CDR3 is TGTGCCAGCTCCTGGACAGGCACTGAAGCTTTCTTT. This translates into CASSWTGTEAFF.

J is TRBJ2-7 and V is TRBV5-8, with D maybe TRBD2 (5 bases). The V gene lost 0 bases and the J gene lost 3 bases, with 13 bases spanning the gap. The CDR3 is made up of 15 amino acids. Germline V CDR1 and CDR2: SGHTS, YDEGEE. The CDR3 loop is CASSLASRGFYEQYF. DNA of the CDR3: TGTGCCAGCAGCTTGGCCAGTCGGGGATTCTACGAGCAGTACTTC.

In its sample, this clone was seen a few times. J is TRBJ2-7 and V is TRBV5-1, with D possibly TRBD1 on 5 matching bases. Germline assignment: CDR1 SGHRS and CDR2 YFSETQ. The V end lost 2 bases, the J end lost 0 bases, and 21 bases lay between the germline ends. CDR3 length: 18 residues. CDR3 nucleotides: TGCGCCAGCAGCTTACGCCCTGCTAGACAGTCGAGCTCCTACGAGCAGTACTTC. Translating it yields CASSLRPARQSSSYEQYF.